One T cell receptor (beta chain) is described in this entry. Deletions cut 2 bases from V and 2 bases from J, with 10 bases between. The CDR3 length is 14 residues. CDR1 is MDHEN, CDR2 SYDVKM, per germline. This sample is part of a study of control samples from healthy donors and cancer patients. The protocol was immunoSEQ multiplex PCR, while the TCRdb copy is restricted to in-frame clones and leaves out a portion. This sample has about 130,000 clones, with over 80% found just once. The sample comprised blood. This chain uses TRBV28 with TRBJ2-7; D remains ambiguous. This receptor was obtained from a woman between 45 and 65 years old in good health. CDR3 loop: CASSLARITYEQYF. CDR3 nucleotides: TGTGCCAGCAGTTTAGCGCGGATTACCTACGAGCAGTACTTC. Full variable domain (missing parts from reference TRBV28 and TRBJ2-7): DVKVTQSSRYLVKRTGEKVFLECVQDMDHENMFWYRQDPGLGLRLIYFSYDVKMKEKGDIPEGYSVSREKKERFSLILESASTNQTSMYLCASSLARITYEQYFGPGTRLTVT.